These 9 T cell receptor beta chains were all obtained from the same sample, sequenced in a study of regulatory T cells in long-lasting Graves disease (dated by TCRdb to 2020 to 2022). The time point label for this specimen denotes: newly diagnosed GD, antithyroid drugs for less than 3 months. RNA was extracted from PBMCs in TRIzol for both TCR sequencing and RNA sequencing. The method was multiplex PCR. The sample was run on an Illumina HiSeq 4000. TCR beta libraries were built with iRepertoire HTBI primers and Arm-PCR amplification of CDR3 regions. TCRdb ran its own pipeline on the public reads, namely fastp trimming at Q25 and MiXCR clone calling, and kept in-frame beta chains. Rows are combined by CDR3 protein, so each entry shows the most common genes and DNA. The sample data list approximately 300,000 distinct CDR3 sequences, and 18% of these were observed just once. The top ten hold about 38% of the sample.

This sample comprised peripheral blood mononuclear cells (PBMCs), obtained at new diagnosis, from a patient treated with antithyroid drugs. These receptors were collected from a female donor with Graves disease.

The rearrangement links TRBV4-2 to TRBJ2-1; 14 nucleotides line up with TRBD2. V gave up 6 bases and J gave up 3 bases; unmatched junction bases: 4. CDR1 and CDR2 from the germline V gene are LGHNA and YNFKEQ. This CDR3 has 16 residues. The CDR3 is CASRATSGRVYNEQFF. The CDR3 DNA reads as TGTGCCAGCAGAGCGACTAGCGGGAGGGTCTACAATGAGCAGTTCTTC.

In this sample, this clonotype turned up many times. The rearrangement uses TRBV19 and TRBJ2-3; D not resolved. The germline V and J ends were trimmed by 7 bases and 0 bases, with 11 bases remaining between them. This CDR3 spans 14 amino acids. Germline V gene sequence: CDR1 LNHDA, CDR2 SQIVND (reference sequence). The chain's CDR3 is CASTRPGSTDTQYF. The CDR3 nucleotides are TGTGCCAGTACCCGCCCTGGAAGCACAGATACGCAGTATTTT.

The chain joins TRBV5-6 to TRBJ1-1; TRBD1 matches at 7 bases. V shed 3 bases, J shed 11 bases, and the junction held 10 bases outside the gene matches. This CDR3 comprises 13 residues. Looked up from germline, CDR1 is SGHDT and CDR2 is YYEEEE. The CDR3 DNA reads TGTGCCAGCAGCTGGGACAGAGCTCCCGGGGCTTTCTTT. It codes for CASSWDRAPGAFF.

Points on this clonotype: A far larger clone lies a single base away; this is likely a read error. This CDR3 fails to terminate in the conserved phenylalanine or tryptophan, so it likely reflects a read error. The chain employs TRBV11-3 and TRBJ1-1; D gene unclear. Trimming removed 6 bases from V and 4 bases from J, with 18 bases in between. The CDR3 totals 15 residues. Per the germline V gene, CDR1 is SGHNT and CDR2 is YENEEA. CDR3 bases: TGTGCCAGCAGTGAATCCCCAGCCGACCTCACTGAAGCTTTCTCT. Translation: CASSESPADLTEAFS.

The genes are TRBV11-2 and TRBJ2-1; 9 bases agree with TRBD2. The V gene end was trimmed by 3 bases and the J gene end by 9 bases; junction bases not matched to a gene: 9. Germline-derived CDR1 and CDR2 are SGHAT and FQNNGV. The CDR3 covers 15 residues. Here the CDR3 reads CASSFGASGTVEQFF. CDR3 in DNA: TGTGCCAGCAGCTTCGGAGCTAGCGGGACCGTTGAGCAGTTCTTC.

V gene TRBV20-1 combines with J gene TRBJ1-2; unclear D gene. This CDR3 region has 15 residues. V was pared by 3 bases and J by 3 bases, with 17 bases between. Germline values: CDR1 DFQATT, CDR2 SNEGSKA (reference sequence). The DNA of the CDR3 is TGCAGTGCTAGGGAACCCGGTGGGGTTGACTATGGCTACACCTTC. This gives the protein CSAREPGGVDYGYTF.

The V and J genes are TRBV24-1 and TRBJ2-1; 8 positions match TRBD1. The germline V gene has CDR1 KGHDR and CDR2 SFDVKD. The ends lost 4 bases at V and 1 base at J; junction bases unmatched: 5. The CDR3 is 16 amino acids. The CDR3 reads CATSDPTGGSYNEQFF. CDR3 DNA: TGTGCCACCAGTGACCCTACAGGGGGTTCCTACAATGAGCAGTTCTTC.

This clonotype was seen many times. The chain links TRBV6-1 to TRBJ1-6; D is unclear. The germline CDR1 and CDR2 sequences are MNHNS and SASEGT. The CDR3 is 16 amino acids. V was cut by 4 bases and J by 10 bases, with 20 bases left in between. The CDR3 spells CASSATRTIGGSPLHF. CDR3 nucleotide sequence: TGTGCCAGCAGTGCCACCCGGACTATTGGTGGGTCACCCCTCCACTTT.

As concerns this clonotype: A much more abundant neighbour one base away suggests this may be a read error. V usage is TRBV6-1 and J usage is TRBJ1-2, with D unclear. CDR1 MNHNS and CDR2 SASEGT come from the germline V gene. V lost 6 bases and J lost 1, with 3 bases in between. This CDR3 has 11 amino acids. In DNA form, the CDR3 reads TGTGCCAGCAGGGTTAACTATGGCTACACCTTC. It is translated as CASRVNYGYTF.